Listed here are 17 T cell receptor beta chains from one sample, sequenced in a study of T cells after yellow fever vaccination. TCRdb re-called the 5' RACE reads with MiXCR, one entry per CDR3 protein. The sample shows over 250,000 distinct CDR3 sequences, roughly 5% of them seen only once. This material consisted of CD4+ T cells sorted from PBMCs, taken on the day of the yellow fever booster vaccination. Source of these receptors: a man aged 18-30 years who received the YFV17D yellow fever vaccine.

This clonotype was observed a few times. The rearrangement joins TRBV18 to TRBJ2-5; 14 nucleotides align to TRBD2. The trim removed 5 bases at V and 3 bases at J, leaving 8 bases unmatched. Per germline, CDR1 KGHSH and CDR2 LQKENI. This CDR3 contains 17 residues. Here the CDR3 DNA reads TGTGCCAGCTCATCAAGAGGACTAGCGGGGGGAGAAGAGACCCAGTACTTC. This codes for CASSSRGLAGGEETQYF.

This clonotype was counted many times. The V call is TRBV29-1, the J call TRBJ2-2; 8 bases fit TRBD2. The CDR3 runs to 13 residues. Germline V lookup: CDR1 SQVTM, CDR2 ANQGSEA. V shed 7 bases, J shed 7 bases, and the junction held 8 bases outside the gene matches. The DNA of the CDR3 is TGCAGCGGCCGACGGGGGGGCGGCGGGGAGCTGTTTTTT. Protein product: CSGRRGGGGELFF.

This clonotype appeared a few times. The chain has TRBV5-1 and TRBJ2-2; no firm D call. Looked up from germline, CDR1 is SGHRS and CDR2 is YFSETQ. The V and J ends lost 2 bases and 7 bases respectively, with 12 bases between them. CDR3 length: 14 amino acids. CDR3 loop: CASSFDTRVGELFF. Written as DNA, the CDR3 is TGCGCCAGCAGCTTCGATACCCGGGTCGGGGAGCTGTTTTTT.

This clonotype was detected many times. This rearrangement joins TRBV12-3 or TRBV12-4 to TRBJ2-1; D uncertain. Trimming left V 6 bases short and J 7 bases short, with 10 bases between. This CDR3 comprises 12 residues. CDR3 loop: CASRSTWNEQFF. For the CDR3, the DNA is TGTGCCAGCAGATCAACGTGGAATGAGCAGTTCTTC.

This clonotype has just a few counts. V usage is TRBV5-1 and J usage is TRBJ2-7; a weak D match, TRBD1 (6 bases). Trimming took 3 bases from V and 3 from J, leaving 10 bases between them. Germline V CDR1 and CDR2: SGHRS, YFSETQ. The CDR3 consists of 13 residues. CDR3: CASSSTGIYEQYF. CDR3 coding DNA: TGCGCCAGCAGCTCCACAGGGATCTACGAGCAGTACTTC.

This clonotype was counted a few times. The gene calls are TRBV20-1 and TRBJ2-1, with D perhaps given as TRBD1 or TRBD2 (5 bases each). The CDR3 is 13 residues long. V dropped 2 bases and J dropped 10 bases, with 15 bases sitting between them. Germline-derived CDR1 and CDR2 are DFQATT and SNEGSKA (reference sequence). The DNA of the CDR3 is TGCAGTGCTAGAAAGGGGCTGATAGCGGAGCAGTTCTTC. Its translation: CSARKGLIAEQFF.

The chain joins TRBV7-9 to TRBJ1-6; a possible D gene is TRBD1 (5 bases). The CDR3 contains 12 residues. Germline assignment: CDR1 SEHNR and CDR2 FQNEAQ (reference sequence). The CDR3 DNA sequence: TGTGTCATCGGACAAGCGGCTTCACCCCTCCACTTT. It codes for CVIGQAASPLHF.

This clonotype was observed a handful of times. The chain joins TRBV20-1 to TRBJ2-2; D is unclear. Germline V gene data show CDR1 as DFQATT and CDR2 as SNEGSKA (reference sequence). CDR3 length equals 17 residues. V was shortened by 3 bases and J by 1 base, with 18 bases between the two germline ends. In nucleotides, the CDR3 is TGCAGTGCTAGCGGTGCAGGCCTAACCCTGAACACCGGGGAGCTGTTTTTT. It encodes CSASGAGLTLNTGELFF.

This clonotype has more than one count but fewer than ten. V and J are TRBV19 and TRBJ2-7, with TRBD1 matching 10 bases. V gave up 6 bases and J gave up 3 bases; unmatched junction bases: 5. This CDR3 comprises 14 residues. Germline assignment: CDR1 LNHDA and CDR2 SQIVND (reference sequence). The chain's CDR3 is CASSDGTGDYEQYF. The CDR3 DNA sequence: TGTGCCAGTAGCGACGGGACAGGGGACTACGAGCAGTACTTC.

This clonotype was found a few times. The genes are TRBV27 and TRBJ2-2, with D perhaps given as TRBD1 or TRBD2 (5 bases each). CDR1 and CDR2 (germline): MNHEY, SMNVEV (reference sequence). The CDR3 length is 14 residues. V gave up 7 bases and J gave up 4 bases, with 13 bases separating them. CDR3 DNA sequence: TGTGCCAGCAAAGGGACGGCGGGCACCGGGGAGCTGTTTTTT. Amino acids: CASKGTAGTGELFF.

The rearrangement links TRBV9 to TRBJ2-2, with 9 bases matching TRBD2. V lost 6 bases, J lost 7 bases, and 10 bases stayed unmatched. The CDR3 sequence is 15 residues long. Germline V gene sequence: CDR1 SGDLS, CDR2 YYNGEE. CDR3 DNA sequence: TGTGCCAGCAAGGGCGGGGGGGCCGAGGTCGGGGAGCTGTTTTTT. Amino acids: CASKGGGAEVGELFF.

The rearrangement uses TRBV6-5 and TRBJ1-6, with D possibly TRBD1 on 6 matching bases. Trimming took off 1 base at V and 10 bases at J, with 20 bases between the two ends. The CDR3 extends over 17 amino acids. CDR1 is MNHEY and CDR2 is SVGAGI in the germline V gene. For the CDR3, the DNA is TGTGCCAGCAGTTACTGGGGGCCGGGAGGGAACGGGTCACCCCTCCACTTT. It encodes CASSYWGPGGNGSPLHF.

This chain uses TRBV29-1 with TRBJ2-7, with a tentative D call TRBD2 (6 bases). This CDR3 region has 15 residues. Germline CDR1 SQVTM, CDR2 ANQGSEA. Trimming cost V 4 bases and J 0 bases, with 16 bases left between them. This CDR3 is CSVAVGDSSSYEQYF. The DNA of the CDR3 is TGCAGCGTTGCTGTGGGGGACTCAAGCTCCTACGAGCAGTACTTC.

The chain employs TRBV7-9 and TRBJ1-2; possibly TRBD1 for D (5 bases). Germline V gene lookup returns CDR1 SEHNR and CDR2 FQNEAQ (reference sequence). Trimming cost V 2 bases and J 7 bases, with 17 bases left between them. The CDR3 contains 15 residues. CDR3 sequence: CASSLIVGHPVGYTF. In nucleotides, the CDR3 is TGTGCCAGCAGCTTAATCGTCGGACACCCCGTTGGCTACACCTTC.

This chain's CDR3 is CASSSPRRMVPLYSGNTIYF. DNA for the CDR3: TGTGCCAGCAGTTCTCCAAGGCGGATGGTGCCCCTCTACTCTGGAAACACCATATATTTT. This sequence joins TRBV6-5 and TRBJ1-3; no clear D gene. Trimming took 4 bases from V and 0 from J, leaving 25 bases between them. CDR1 is MNHEY, CDR2 SVGAGI, per germline. This CDR3 region has 20 residues.

This clonotype was detected many times. The rearrangement uses TRBV25-1 and TRBJ2-1; weak D call: TRBD2 (5 bases). Trimming removed 6 bases at V and 0 bases at J, with 15 bases between. The CDR3 spans 16 residues. Germline V gene lookup returns CDR1 MGHDK and CDR2 SYGVNS. CDR3 loop: CASRRSTGSSYNEQFF. CDR3 in DNA: TGTGCCAGCAGGAGGTCTACTGGGAGCTCCTACAATGAGCAGTTCTTC.

The chain has TRBV29-1 and TRBJ1-2; D unresolved. The CDR3 is 15 amino acids. V was trimmed by 5 bases and J by 1 base, leaving 17 bases between them. Germline V gene sequence: CDR1 SQVTM, CDR2 ANQGSEA. The CDR3 coding sequence is TGCAGCGTTTGTACGGCCTTAGGGCTTAACTATGGCTACACCTTC. Its translation is CSVCTALGLNYGYTF.